Shown below are 3 T cell receptor beta chains from a single sample sequenced in a study of cytomegalovirus exposure and HLA in healthy donors (dated by TCRdb to about 2017). Receptor amplification or capture employed the immunoSEQ multiplex PCR assay. TCRdb took over this immuneACCESS table, retaining in-frame rearrangements with V and J assigned. Such tables are incomplete; in checked studies, under half of the missing clones stem from an unresolved V gene, and the remainder is unexplained. The sample yields some 230,000 clones; 75% to 95% were counted once. The ten largest clones take up about 0.95% of the sample. The specimen sequenced was PBMCs. The receptor set was obtained from a woman aged 18 to 35 in good health and CMV-seronegative.

CDR3 bases: TGTGCCAGCAGTGATTTTACCGGGACAGGCACCTACGAGCAGTACTTC. Translation: CASSDFTGTGTYEQYF. J is TRBJ2-7 and V is TRBV6-1, with 8 nucleotides matching TRBD1. CDR1 MNHNS and CDR2 SASEGT come from the germline V gene. After removal of 3 bases from V and 2 bases from J, the junction contained 9 bases not matched to a gene. The CDR3 consists of 16 residues.

This chain joins TRBV18 and TRBJ1-2, with 10 bases that match TRBD1. V trimming: 3 bases; J trimming: 6 bases; junction bases outside the gene matches: 7. Germline CDR1 KGHSH, CDR2 LQKENI. The CDR3 is made up of 15 amino acids. The CDR3 DNA reads as TGTGCCAGCTCACCGAGCGGGACAGGGGCCGATGGCTACACCTTC. Its translation is CASSPSGTGADGYTF.

This chain links TRBV19 with TRBJ2-1; a possible D gene is TRBD2 (5 bases). The CDR3 sequence is 15 residues long. The ends were cut back, 7 bases at V and 0 bases at J, with 13 bases in the middle. The germline gives CDR1 LNHDA, CDR2 SQIVND (reference sequence). The CDR3 reads CASIPGWASYNEQFF. The CDR3 DNA follows: TGTGCCAGTATCCCGGGGTGGGCCTCCTACAATGAGCAGTTCTTC.